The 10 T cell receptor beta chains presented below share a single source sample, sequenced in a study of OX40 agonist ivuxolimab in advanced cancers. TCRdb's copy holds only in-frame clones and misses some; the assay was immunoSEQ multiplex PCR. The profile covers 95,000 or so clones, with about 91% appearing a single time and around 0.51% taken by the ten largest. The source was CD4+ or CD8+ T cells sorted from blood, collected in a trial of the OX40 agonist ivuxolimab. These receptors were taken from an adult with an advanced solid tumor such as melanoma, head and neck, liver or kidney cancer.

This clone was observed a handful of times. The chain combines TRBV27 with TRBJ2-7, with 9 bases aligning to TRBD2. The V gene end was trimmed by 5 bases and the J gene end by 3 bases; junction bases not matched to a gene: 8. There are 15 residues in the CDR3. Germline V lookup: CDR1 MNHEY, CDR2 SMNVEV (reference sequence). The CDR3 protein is CASSRYSGSHYEQYF. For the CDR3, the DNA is TGTGCCAGCAGTCGATATAGCGGGAGTCACTACGAGCAGTACTTC.

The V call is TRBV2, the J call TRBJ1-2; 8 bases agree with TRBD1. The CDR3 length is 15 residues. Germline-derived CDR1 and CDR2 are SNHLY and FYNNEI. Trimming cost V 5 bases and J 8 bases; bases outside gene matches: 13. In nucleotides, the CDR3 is TGTGCCAGCAGTATCACAGGGGGAAATCTAGGAGGCTACACCTTC. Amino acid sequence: CASSITGGNLGGYTF.

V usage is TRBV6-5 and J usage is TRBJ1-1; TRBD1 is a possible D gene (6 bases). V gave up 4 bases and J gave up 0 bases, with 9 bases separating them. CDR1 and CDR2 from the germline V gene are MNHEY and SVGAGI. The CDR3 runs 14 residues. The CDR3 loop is CASSWTVLNTEAFF. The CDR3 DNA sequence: TGTGCCAGCAGTTGGACAGTCCTGAACACTGAAGCTTTCTTT.

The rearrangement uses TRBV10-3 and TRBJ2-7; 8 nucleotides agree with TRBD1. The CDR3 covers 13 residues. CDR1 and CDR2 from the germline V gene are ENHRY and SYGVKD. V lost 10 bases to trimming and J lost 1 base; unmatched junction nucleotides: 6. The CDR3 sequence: CATGQGGSYEQYF. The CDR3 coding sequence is TGTGCCACCGGACAGGGAGGTTCCTACGAGCAGTACTTC.

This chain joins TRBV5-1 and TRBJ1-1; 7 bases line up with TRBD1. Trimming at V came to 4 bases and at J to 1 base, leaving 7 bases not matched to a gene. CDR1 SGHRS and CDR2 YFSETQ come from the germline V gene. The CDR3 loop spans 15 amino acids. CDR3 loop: CASSEGAGTNTEAFF. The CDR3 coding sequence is TGCGCCAGCAGCGAGGGGGCTGGGACGAACACTGAAGCTTTCTTT.

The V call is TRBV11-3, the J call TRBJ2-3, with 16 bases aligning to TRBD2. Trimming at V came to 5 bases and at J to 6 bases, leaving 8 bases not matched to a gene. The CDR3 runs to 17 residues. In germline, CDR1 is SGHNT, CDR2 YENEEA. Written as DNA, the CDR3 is TGTGCCAGCAGCCCCGGGACTAGCGGGGGGGCCACGGATACGCAGTATTTT. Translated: CASSPGTSGGATDTQYF.

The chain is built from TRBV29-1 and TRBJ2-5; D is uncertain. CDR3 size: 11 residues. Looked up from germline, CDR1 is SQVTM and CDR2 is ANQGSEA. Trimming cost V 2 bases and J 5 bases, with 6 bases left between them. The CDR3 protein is CSVESRETQYF. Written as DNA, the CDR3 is TGCAGCGTTGAAAGCCGGGAGACCCAGTACTTC.

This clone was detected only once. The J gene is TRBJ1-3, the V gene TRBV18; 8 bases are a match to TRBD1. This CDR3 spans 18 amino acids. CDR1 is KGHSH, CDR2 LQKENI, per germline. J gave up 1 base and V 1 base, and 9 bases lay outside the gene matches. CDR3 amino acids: CASSPRTGGTFSGNTIYF. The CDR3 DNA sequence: TGTGCCAGCTCACCACGCACAGGGGGAACCTTTTCTGGAAACACCATATATTTT.

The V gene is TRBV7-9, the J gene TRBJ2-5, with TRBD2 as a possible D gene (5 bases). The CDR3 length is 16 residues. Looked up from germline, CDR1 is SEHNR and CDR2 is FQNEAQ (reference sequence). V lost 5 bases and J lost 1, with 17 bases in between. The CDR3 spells CASSGRGSGIQETQYF. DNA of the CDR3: TGTGCCAGCAGCGGAAGAGGATCCGGGATCCAAGAGACCCAGTACTTC.

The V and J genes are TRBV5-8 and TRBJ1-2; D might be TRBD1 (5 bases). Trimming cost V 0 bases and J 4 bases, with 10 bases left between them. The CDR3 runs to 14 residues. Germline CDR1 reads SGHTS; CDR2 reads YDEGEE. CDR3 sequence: CASSLEGVAYGYTF. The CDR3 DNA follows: TGTGCCAGCAGCTTGGAAGGGGTGGCCTATGGCTACACCTTC.